A single sample is the source of the 14 T cell receptor beta chains below, sequenced in a study of glioma-infiltrating T cells after dendritic cell vaccination. The repertoire was sequenced with immunoSEQ multiplex PCR; TCRdb's copy has only in-frame clones and lacks some. The sample lists about 64,000 clones, approximately 78% occurring once. The sample was blood, taken before dendritic cell vaccination. These TCRs come from a human donor with glioblastoma.

The V and J genes are TRBV28 and TRBJ1-1; the match to TRBD1 covers 10 bases. Germline CDR1 MDHEN, CDR2 SYDVKM. The CDR3 spans 12 residues. J lost 4 bases, V lost 10 bases, and 3 bases had no gene match. The CDR3 DNA is TGTGCCACCGGACAGGGGGGCACTGAAGCTTTCTTT. Translating gives CATGQGGTEAFF.

The J gene is TRBJ1-6, the V gene TRBV6-1; possible D gene TRBD1, 6 bases. Germline-derived CDR1 and CDR2 are MNHNS and SASEGT. This CDR3 has 13 amino acids. V was trimmed by 5 bases and J by 9 bases, leaving 11 bases between them. Here the CDR3 DNA reads TGTGCCAGCAGTTCCCAGGGGACTTCACCCCTCCACTTT. Translation: CASSSQGTSPLHF.

This rearrangement joins TRBV28 to TRBJ2-7; 7 bases match TRBD1. V trimming: 1 base; J trimming: 3 bases; junction bases outside the gene matches: 15. The germline gives CDR1 MDHEN, CDR2 SYDVKM. The CDR3 contains 18 residues. CDR3 in amino acids: CASSLYSPFGTANYEQYF. DNA of the CDR3: TGTGCCAGCAGTTTATACTCCCCTTTCGGGACAGCAAACTACGAGCAGTACTTC.

The V gene is TRBV10-3, the J gene TRBJ1-2; 7 bases line up with TRBD1. CDR3 size: 13 residues. V dropped 5 bases and J dropped 6; count of bases not matched to a gene: 6. From germline, CDR1 is ENHRY and CDR2 SYGVKD. The CDR3 bases are TGTGCCATCAGTCTCAGGGGGTCTGATGGCTACACCTTC. Its protein product is CAISLRGSDGYTF.

The rearrangement uses TRBV4-2 and TRBJ1-1, with a possible D match to TRBD1 (6 bases). The V end lost 0 bases, the J end lost 3 bases, and 17 bases lay between the germline ends. CDR1 is LGHNA and CDR2 is YNFKEQ in the germline V gene. This CDR3 is 17 amino acids long. The CDR3 DNA sequence: TGTGCCAGCAGCCAAGATAGCGGGGGACAACGGTACACTGAAGCTTTCTTT. It specifies CASSQDSGGQRYTEAFF.

The chain recombines TRBV6-6 with TRBJ1-1; 8 positions agree with TRBD1. Germline values: CDR1 MNHNY, CDR2 SVGAGI (reference sequence). CDR3 size: 12 residues. J was trimmed by 12 bases and V by 2 bases; bases with no gene match: 5. The CDR3 protein is CASSYTDRAPFF. The CDR3 region has the DNA TGTGCCAGCAGTTACACGGACAGGGCGCCTTTCTTT.

The V and J genes are TRBV27 and TRBJ1-2; no reliable D call. The CDR3 is made up of 14 amino acids. V gave up 1 base and J gave up 2 bases, with 8 bases separating them. Germline-derived CDR1 and CDR2 are MNHEY and SMNVEV (reference sequence). In DNA, the CDR3 is TGTGCCAGCAGTTTATTGGGCAGAAACTATGGCTACACCTTC. Translated, it gives CASSLLGRNYGYTF.

V gene TRBV19 combines with J gene TRBJ1-3; D remains unclear. Per germline, CDR1 LNHDA and CDR2 SQIVND (reference sequence). The CDR3 is 13 amino acids. The V end was cut by 6 bases, the J end by 2 bases, with 8 bases between. The CDR3 DNA reads TGTGCCAGTAGCCAGGTTACTGGAAACACCATATATTTT. Translating it yields CASSQVTGNTIYF.

The chain has TRBV5-8 and TRBJ2-4, with D maybe TRBD1 (5 bases). Trimming took off 2 bases at V and 11 bases at J, with 17 bases between the two ends. CDR3 size: 14 residues. CDR1 is SGHTS, CDR2 YDEGEE, per germline. The CDR3 loop reads CASSFPGPSSVQYF. The CDR3 nucleotides are TGTGCCAGCAGCTTCCCAGGGCCCTCGAGTGTTCAGTACTTC.

The rearrangement links TRBV7-8 to TRBJ2-5, with a possible D match to TRBD2 (5 bases). V shed 6 bases and J shed 3 bases, with 20 bases lying between them. Germline CDR1 is SGHVS and CDR2 is FQNEAQ. CDR3 length: 16 amino acids. The DNA of the CDR3 is TGTGCCAGCAGGCTAGGCAGGCAGTGGCGGGAAGAGACCCAGTACTTC. Its translation: CASRLGRQWREETQYF.

The chain recombines TRBV4-1 with TRBJ1-2; 8 bases are a match to TRBD1. The CDR3 length is 17 residues. After removal of 3 bases from V and 0 bases from J, the junction contained 9 bases not matched to a gene. CDR1 is MGHRA, CDR2 YSYEKL, per germline. DNA for the CDR3: TGCGCCAGCAGCCAGCAGGGGGCACGGTCAACTAACTATGGCTACACCTTC. This translates into CASSQQGARSTNYGYTF.

The rearrangement links TRBV2 to TRBJ1-2; TRBD1 matches at 9 bases. In germline, CDR1 is SNHLY, CDR2 FYNNEI. The CDR3 consists of 13 residues. The trim removed 5 bases at V and 5 bases at J, leaving 3 bases unmatched. CDR3 region: CASSRQGVYGYTF. CDR3 nucleotide sequence: TGTGCCAGCAGTCGACAGGGGGTTTATGGCTACACCTTC. The entire variable domain, with the rest obtained from reference TRBV2 and TRBJ1-2, is as follows: EPEVTQTPSHQVTQMGQEVILRCVPISNHLYFYWYRQILGQKVEFLVSFYNNEISEKSEIFDDQFSVERPDGSNFTLKIRSTKLEDSAMYFCASSRQGVYGYTFGSGTRLTVV.

The V and J genes are TRBV6-1 and TRBJ2-6; TRBD1 agrees at 8 bases. CDR3 length: 19 amino acids. The V and J ends lost 4 bases and 0 bases, in that order; junction bases with no gene match: 11. Looked up from germline, CDR1 is MNHNS and CDR2 is SASEGT. In DNA, the CDR3 is TGTGCCAGCAGTGCCCCCCGGACAGGGAAGTTCTCTGGGGCCAACGTCCTGACTTTC. Its protein product is CASSAPRTGKFSGANVLTF.

This chain links TRBV5-1 with TRBJ2-5; D is undetermined. Looked up from germline, CDR1 is SGHRS and CDR2 is YFSETQ. Trimming pared 3 bases from V and 5 bases from J, leaving 11 bases between. This CDR3 comprises 13 residues. CDR3 in DNA: TGCGCCAGCAGCTCTTTATTTGTGGAGACCCAGTACTTC. Translated: CASSSLFVETQYF.